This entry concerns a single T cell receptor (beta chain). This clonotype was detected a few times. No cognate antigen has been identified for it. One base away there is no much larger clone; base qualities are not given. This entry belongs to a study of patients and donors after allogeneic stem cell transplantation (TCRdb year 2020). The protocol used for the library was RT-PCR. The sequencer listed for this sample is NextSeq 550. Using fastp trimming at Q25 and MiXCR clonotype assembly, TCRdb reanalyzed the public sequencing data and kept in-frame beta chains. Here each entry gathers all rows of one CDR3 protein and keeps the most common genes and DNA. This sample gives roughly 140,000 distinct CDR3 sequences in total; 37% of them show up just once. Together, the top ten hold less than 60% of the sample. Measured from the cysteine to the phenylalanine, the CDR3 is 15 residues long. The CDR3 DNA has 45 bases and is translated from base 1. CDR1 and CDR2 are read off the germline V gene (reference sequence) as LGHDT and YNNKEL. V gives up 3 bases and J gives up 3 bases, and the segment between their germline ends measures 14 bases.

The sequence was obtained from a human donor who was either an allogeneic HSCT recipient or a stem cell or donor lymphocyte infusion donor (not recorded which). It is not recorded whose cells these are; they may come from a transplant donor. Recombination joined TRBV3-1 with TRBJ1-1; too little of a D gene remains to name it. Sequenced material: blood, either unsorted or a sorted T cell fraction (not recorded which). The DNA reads TGTGCCAGCAGCCAGCATAGAGGGTTGCACACTGAAGCTTTCTTT. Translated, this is CASSQHRGLHTEAFF.